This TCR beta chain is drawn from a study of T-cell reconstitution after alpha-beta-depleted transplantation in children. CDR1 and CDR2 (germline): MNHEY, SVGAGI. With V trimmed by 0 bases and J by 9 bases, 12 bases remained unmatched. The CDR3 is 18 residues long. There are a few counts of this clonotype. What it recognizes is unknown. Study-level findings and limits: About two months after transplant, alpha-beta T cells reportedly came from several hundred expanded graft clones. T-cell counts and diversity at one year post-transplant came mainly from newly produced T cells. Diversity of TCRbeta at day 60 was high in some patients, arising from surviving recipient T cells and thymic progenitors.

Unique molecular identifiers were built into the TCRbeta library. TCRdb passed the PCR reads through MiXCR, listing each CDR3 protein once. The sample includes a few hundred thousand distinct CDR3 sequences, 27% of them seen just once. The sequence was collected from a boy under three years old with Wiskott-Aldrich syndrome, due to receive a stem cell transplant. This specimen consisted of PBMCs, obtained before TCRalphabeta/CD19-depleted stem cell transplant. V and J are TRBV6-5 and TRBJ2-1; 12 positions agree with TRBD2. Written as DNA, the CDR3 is TGTGCCAGCAGTTACTCAGGCCTAGCGGGAGGGCGAGGCAGTGAGCAGTTCTTC. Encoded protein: CASSYSGLAGGRGSEQFF.